The 23 T cell receptor beta chains presented below share a single source sample, sequenced in a study of cytomegalovirus exposure and HLA in healthy donors. Primers for the PCR totalled 60 Vbeta and 13 Jbeta. Produced via immunoSEQ multiplex PCR; TCRdb's table is partial and in-frame only. The table lists 210,000 or so clones, about 89% of them singletons. Source material: PBMCs. The receptors were sampled from a woman aged 18-29 years in good health and CMV-seronegative.

The table lists this clone with a few counts. For the CDR3, the DNA is TGTGCCAGCAGCCAGGGGCGTGACAGCCATCAGCCCCAGCATTTT. It encodes CASSQGRDSHQPQHF. The chain is built from TRBV7-8 and TRBJ1-5, with D tentatively TRBD1 (6 bases). Looked up from germline, CDR1 is SGHVS and CDR2 is FQNEAQ. CDR3 length equals 15 residues. V lost 5 bases and J 5 bases, leaving 16 bases between the germline ends.

The chain links TRBV5-1 to TRBJ2-3; D perhaps matches TRBD2 (5 bases). Germline-derived CDR1 and CDR2 are SGHRS and YFSETQ. The CDR3 contains 13 residues. V lost 4 bases and J lost 7, with 13 bases in between. This CDR3 reads CASSPASGNTQYF. In DNA, the CDR3 is TGCGCCAGCAGCCCCGCCTCCGGGAATACGCAGTATTTT.

This clone was observed once. V is TRBV6-5 and J is TRBJ1-1; D is ambiguous. Germline V lookup: CDR1 MNHEY, CDR2 SVGAGI. The CDR3 extends over 13 amino acids. V dropped 6 bases and J dropped 0 bases, with 8 bases sitting between them. In nucleotides, the CDR3 is TGTGCCAGCAGCCCCAACTTGAACACTGAAGCTTTCTTT. This encodes CASSPNLNTEAFF.

J is TRBJ2-3 and V is TRBV6-5; D call uncertain. The CDR3 runs 13 residues. The germline CDR1 and CDR2 sequences are MNHEY and SVGAGI. V was trimmed by 6 bases and J by 5 bases, leaving 12 bases between them. The CDR3 DNA reads as TGTGCCAGCAGATACCCCGGTCTAGATACGCAGTATTTT. Translation gives CASRYPGLDTQYF.

This clone was found once. The chain has TRBV18 and TRBJ2-7, with D uncertain. In germline, CDR1 is KGHSH, CDR2 LQKENI. This CDR3 has 12 amino acids. Trimming removed 2 bases from V and 6 bases from J, with 8 bases in between. DNA for the CDR3: TGTGCCAGCTCACCAGCGGTTGGCGAGCAGTACTTC. This translates into CASSPAVGEQYF.

This clone was observed once. At one end, the junction sequence differs from germline, possibly due to a read error. The rearrangement uses TRBV10-3 and TRBJ2-7; 8 nucleotides align to TRBD2. The V gene's germline CDR1 is ENHRY and CDR2 SYGVKD. This CDR3 spans 15 amino acids. The CDR3 DNA is TGTGCCATCAGTGAAACTAGCGGCCTTTCCTACGGGCAGTACTTC. Encoded protein: CAISETSGLSYGQYF.

The rearrangement joins TRBV6-5 to TRBJ1-6; weak D call: TRBD1 (5 bases). The germline CDR1 and CDR2 sequences are MNHEY and SVGAGI. V was clipped by 0 bases and J by 7 bases, with 13 bases between them. The CDR3 is 16 residues long. The chain's CDR3 is CASSYSNQGPNSPLHF. The CDR3 coding sequence is TGTGCCAGCAGTTACTCGAATCAGGGTCCCAATTCACCCCTCCACTTT.

This chain joins TRBV7-6 and TRBJ2-2, with D hard to call. Looked up from germline, CDR1 is SGHVS and CDR2 is FNYEAQ. The CDR3 is 12 residues long. V gave up 2 bases and J gave up 9 bases, with 7 bases separating them. CDR3 bases: TGTGCCAGCAGCTTACGCGAGCGGGAGCTGTTTTTT. The encoded protein is CASSLRERELFF. Full variable domain (rest looked up from reference TRBV7-6 and TRBJ2-2): GAGVSQSPRYKVTKRGQDVALRCDPISGHVSLYWYRQALGQGPEFLTYFNYEAQQDKSGLPNDRFSAERPEGSISTLTIQRTEQRDSAMYRCASSLRERELFFGEGSRLTVL.

The CDR3 DNA follows: TGTGCCAGCAGTGATACACCGGAGCACACTGAAGCTTTCTTT. It is translated as CASSDTPEHTEAFF. V and J are TRBV6-1 and TRBJ1-1; D gene unclear. The V gene lost 3 bases and the J gene lost 3 bases, with 11 bases spanning the gap. Germline V gene data show CDR1 as MNHNS and CDR2 as SASEGT. This CDR3 is 14 amino acids long.

The chain links TRBV18 to TRBJ2-1; D is perhaps TRBD1 (6 bases). Trimming took 1 base from V and 3 from J, leaving 16 bases between them. This CDR3 contains 17 residues. Germline CDR1 reads KGHSH; CDR2 reads LQKENI. The CDR3 DNA sequence: TGTGCCAGCTCACCACAGACGCGGCAGGGGTTCTACAATGAGCAGTTCTTC. It encodes CASSPQTRQGFYNEQFF.

This chain's CDR3 is CASSGLGRTDTQYF. CDR3 coding DNA: TGCGCCAGCAGTGGATTGGGGCGGACAGATACGCAGTATTTT. The chain is built from TRBV10-2 and TRBJ2-3, with a possible D match to TRBD1 (5 bases). Germline V gene data show CDR1 as WSHSY and CDR2 as SAAADI. CDR3 size: 14 residues. Trimming stripped 4 bases from V and 3 bases from J, with 11 bases between.

This chain links TRBV7-9 with TRBJ2-7; 8 bases are a match to TRBD1. From germline, CDR1 is SEHNR and CDR2 FQNEAQ (reference sequence). V was clipped by 6 bases and J by 5 bases; unmatched bases: 12. This CDR3 has 15 amino acids. CDR3 DNA: TGTGCCAGCAGAAACCCGGGACAGGTATTCGACGAGCAGTACTTC. The encoded protein is CASRNPGQVFDEQYF.

The CDR3 sequence: CASSPRVADEQFF. Here the CDR3 DNA reads TGTGCCAGCAGCCCCAGGGTTGCGGATGAGCAGTTCTTC. This chain connects TRBV5-4 to TRBJ2-1; a weak D match, TRBD1 (5 bases). Trimming removed 4 bases from V and 8 bases from J, with 13 bases in between. Germline V gene lookup returns CDR1 SGHNT and CDR2 YYREEE (reference sequence). The CDR3 spans 13 residues. The variable domain in full, completed from reference TRBV5-4 and TRBJ2-1, reads ETGVTQSPTHLIKTRGQQVTLRCSSQSGHNTVSWYQQALGQGPQFIFQYYREEENGRGNFPPRFSGLQFPNYSSELNVNALELDDSALYLCASSPRVADEQFFGPGTRLTVL.

The count of this clone is one. V and J are TRBV5-1 and TRBJ2-7, with D possibly TRBD2 on 5 matching bases. This CDR3 is built from 13 residues. CDR1 and CDR2 (germline): SGHRS, YFSETQ. Deletions cut 2 bases from V and 3 bases from J, with 9 bases between. The CDR3 is CASSLALDYEQYF. In DNA form, the CDR3 reads TGCGCCAGCAGCTTAGCACTAGACTACGAGCAGTACTTC.

This clone was picked up one time. The chain combines TRBV28 with TRBJ2-1; possible D gene TRBD1, 6 bases. This CDR3 is 13 amino acids long. V lost 2 bases, J lost 15 bases, and 17 bases lay in between. The germline gives CDR1 MDHEN, CDR2 SYDVKM. Here the CDR3 reads CASSLEGVHMGFF. The CDR3 DNA is TGTGCCAGCAGTTTAGAGGGGGTCCATATGGGGTTCTTC.

The chain employs TRBV9 and TRBJ2-1; D ambiguous. The CDR3 spans 13 residues. Trimming shortened V by 4 bases and J by 9 bases, and 14 bases separated the two germline ends. Per germline, CDR1 SGDLS and CDR2 YYNGEE. CDR3 sequence: CASSTPSLFEQFF. CDR3 bases: TGTGCCAGCAGCACACCGTCGCTTTTTGAGCAGTTCTTC.

In this sample, this clone turned up a few times. The gene calls are TRBV10-3 and TRBJ1-2, with D tentatively TRBD1 (5 bases). The CDR3 spans 14 residues. Per the germline V gene, CDR1 is ENHRY and CDR2 is SYGVKD. V gave up 4 bases and J gave up 0 bases, with 9 bases separating them. As DNA, the CDR3 is TGTGCCATCAGTGGTGGGGCTCCTAACTATGGCTACACCTTC. Translated, it gives CAISGGAPNYGYTF.

J is TRBJ2-4 and V is TRBV9; the D is unclear. The CDR3 totals 14 residues. Germline CDR1 is SGDLS and CDR2 is YYNGEE. V lost 4 bases and J 0 bases, leaving 8 bases between the germline ends. CDR3 in DNA: TGTGCCAGCAGCCCTCAGGTAGCCAAAAACATTCAGTACTTC. Protein product: CASSPQVAKNIQYF.

The chain couples TRBV11-2 to TRBJ2-1; 7 bases agree with TRBD2. V dropped 4 bases and J dropped 8; count of bases not matched to a gene: 11. The germline V gene has CDR1 SGHAT and CDR2 FQNNGV. The CDR3 sequence is 15 residues long. The CDR3: CASSSRAGVGHEQFF. As DNA, the CDR3 is TGTGCCAGCAGCTCCCGGGCGGGAGTGGGTCATGAGCAGTTCTTC.

CDR3 amino acids: CASSLRHITTNTEAFF. The DNA for the CDR3 is TGTGCCAGCAGTCTCAGGCACATCACCACGAACACTGAAGCTTTCTTT. The J gene is TRBJ1-1, the V gene TRBV7-2, with D unresolved. Deletions cut 6 bases from V and 1 base from J, with 18 bases between. The CDR3 runs to 16 residues. Germline V gives CDR1 SGHTA, CDR2 FQGNSA.

The gene calls are TRBV2 and TRBJ2-6, with unresolved D. This CDR3 contains 15 residues. CDR1 is SNHLY and CDR2 is FYNNEI in the germline V gene. V was clipped by 2 bases and J by 4 bases, with 9 bases between them. The chain's CDR3 is CASSEIPFGANVLTF. The CDR3 DNA reads TGTGCCAGCAGTGAAATTCCGTTCGGGGCCAACGTCCTGACTTTC.

The rearrangement joins TRBV11-2 to TRBJ2-6, with D perhaps TRBD2 (5 bases). The V end was cut by 7 bases, the J end by 2 bases, with 6 bases between. CDR1 and CDR2 (germline): SGHAT, FQNNGV. This CDR3 is built from 13 residues. DNA of the CDR3: TGTGCCAGCAAGGAGGCTGGGGCCAACGTCCTGACTTTC. Its protein product is CASKEAGANVLTF.

The sample holds a few counts of this clone. The V gene is TRBV5-6, the J gene TRBJ2-5, with D possibly matching TRBD2 (5 bases). V was cut by 5 bases and J by 5 bases, with 13 bases left in between. The CDR3 has 13 residues. CDR1 and CDR2 (germline): SGHDT, YYEEEE. The CDR3 DNA reads TGTGCCAGCAGTCGGGATAACAGCGAGACCCAGTACTTC. It encodes CASSRDNSETQYF.